These T cell receptor beta chains were read from a single sample in a study of blood T cells in healthy people across ages. A single record per CDR3 protein comes from TCRdb applying MiXCR to the 5' RACE reads. The repertoire holds 760,000 or so distinct CDR3 sequences, approximately 25% seen once, with more than 8.5% in the top ten. These data were likewise used in another study, on T cells of mothers and their children.

Sequencing input: blood. These receptors were obtained from a boy aged 5 to 17 in good health. CDR3s include the opening cysteine and the closing phenylalanine or tryptophan. The D gene is left open where the match is weak. Clone size is stated in some rows and not others, as once, few, many or a class when expanded.

j_gene,d_gene,v_gene,abundance,CDR3aa,CDR3nt
TRBJ2-4,TRBD1,TRBV6-6,.,CASSLDRGGYIQYF,TGTGCCAGCAGCCTGGACAGGGGAGGATACATTCAGTACTTC
TRBJ2-1,TRBD1,TRBV7-9,few,CASSPTGAPYNEQFF,TGTGCCAGCAGCCCGACAGGGGCCCCATACAATGAGCAGTTCTTC
TRBJ2-7,TRBD2,TRBV28,few,CASSGPLAVAYEQYF,TGTGCCAGCAGTGGACCGCTAGCGGTAGCCTACGAGCAGTACTTC
TRBJ2-2,.,TRBV14,.,CASSQGLGGAGELFF,TGTGCCAGCAGCCAAGGACTCGGAGGCGCCGGGGAGCTGTTTTTT
TRBJ2-1,.,TRBV27,once,CASSLRGLDEQFF,TGTGCCAGCAGTCTCAGGGGTTTGGATGAGCAGTTCTTC
TRBJ1-4,TRBD1,TRBV5-1,.,CASSRQGLNNEKLFF,TGCGCCAGCAGCCGACAGGGGTTGAATAATGAAAAACTGTTTTTT
TRBJ2-3,.,TRBV5-6,few,CASSSPGGGTQYF,TGTGCCAGCAGCTCCCCAGGGGGAGGTACGCAGTATTTT
TRBJ1-5,.,TRBV6-1,few,CASRESGQSNQPQHF,TGTGCCAGCAGAGAATCAGGACAGAGCAATCAGCCCCAGCATTTT
TRBJ2-5,TRBD1,TRBV5-1,few,CASSLADRDQETQYF,TGCGCCAGCAGCTTGGCCGACAGGGACCAAGAGACCCAGTACTTC
TRBJ2-7,TRBD1,TRBV12-3/TRBV12-4,.,CASSPNRGIEQYF,TGTGCCAGCAGTCCAAACAGGGGGATCGAGCAGTACTTC
TRBJ1-1,.,TRBV7-9,.,CASSLEGHGAFF,TGTGCCAGCAGCTTAGAGGGACACGGAGCTTTCTTT
TRBJ2-5,.,TRBV5-5,.,CASSFRDFQETQYF,TGTGCCAGCAGCTTCCGGGACTTTCAAGAGACCCAGTACTTC
TRBJ2-5,TRBD1,TRBV28,.,CASSLPGTGEETQYF,TGTGCCAGCAGTTTACCCGGGACAGGGGAAGAGACCCAGTACTTC
TRBJ2-1,.,TRBV12-3/TRBV12-4,.,CASSYLESEGPGNEQFF,TGTGCCAGCAGTTATTTAGAGTCTGAGGGGCCGGGGAATGAGCAGTTCTTC
TRBJ2-1,TRBD1,TRBV7-9,few,CASSPTGAEQFF,TGTGCCAGCAGCCCGACAGGGGCTGAGCAGTTCTTC
TRBJ1-3,.,TRBV5-1,.,CASSFGVSSGNTIYF,TGCGCCAGCAGCTTCGGAGTTAGCTCTGGAAACACCATATATTTT
TRBJ2-5,.,TRBV20-1,.,CSARDELASGVETQYF,TGCAGTGCTAGAGATGAACTAGCGTCAGGGGTAGAGACCCAGTACTTC
TRBJ2-6,TRBD1,TRBV4-2,.,CASNLPGQGAQGANVLTF,TGTGCCAGCAACCTCCCGGGACAGGGGGCGCAAGGGGCCAACGTCCTGACTTTC
TRBJ2-1,TRBD2,TRBV11-2,.,CASSLRGGTTHINEQFF,TGTGCCAGCAGCCTCCGGGGGGGGACTACCCATATTAATGAGCAGTTCTTC
TRBJ2-5,.,TRBV12-3/TRBV12-4,.,CASSFSGKETQHF,TGTGCCAGCAGTTTCTCCGGGAAAGAGACCCAGCACTTC
TRBJ1-2,.,TRBV3-1,.,CASSQRQVGYGYTF,TGTGCCAGCAGCCAACGGCAGGTGGGCTATGGCTACACCTTC
TRBJ1-2,.,TRBV7-9,.,CASSSLTGSFYGYTF,TGTGCCAGCAGCTCCCTCACAGGCTCTTTCTATGGCTACACCTTC
TRBJ2-5,.,TRBV7-6,.,CASSNRGGMEETQYF,TGTGCCAGCAGCAACAGAGGTGGAATGGAAGAGACCCAGTACTTC
TRBJ2-1,TRBD2,TRBV4-1,.,CASSQVTSGRVGFF,TGCGCCAGCAGCCAAGTAACTAGCGGGAGGGTAGGGTTCTTC
TRBJ2-1,.,TRBV7-3,.,CASSLSGTSLEQFF,TGTGCCAGCAGCTTAAGTGGGACTTCCTTAGAGCAGTTCTTC
TRBJ1-6,TRBD1,TRBV6-5,.,CASSYSIIGTDNSPLHF,TGTGCCAGCAGTTACTCGATTATCGGGACAGATAATTCACCCCTCCACTTT
TRBJ2-4,.,TRBV11-2,few,CASSIELGIVQYF,TGTGCCAGCAGTATTGAGCTTGGGATTGTTCAGTACTTC
TRBJ2-1,TRBD2,TRBV5-1,.,CASSSGLAASYNEQFF,TGCGCCAGCAGCTCCGGACTAGCGGCCTCCTACAATGAGCAGTTCTTC
TRBJ2-1,TRBD1,TRBV5-1,.,CASSLATGGYEQFF,TGCGCCAGCAGCTTGGCGACAGGGGGCTATGAGCAGTTCTTC
TRBJ2-1,TRBD2,TRBV12-3/TRBV12-4,.,CASSPWTSEQFF,TGTGCCAGCAGCCCCTGGACTAGCGAGCAGTTCTTC
TRBJ2-1,TRBD2,TRBV5-1,.,CASSFSGGATYNEQFF,TGCGCCAGCAGTTTTAGCGGGGGGGCAACCTACAATGAGCAGTTCTTC
TRBJ2-2,TRBD2,TRBV25-1,few,CASSSLAGENTGELFF,TGTGCCAGCAGTAGCCTAGCGGGAGAGAACACCGGGGAGCTGTTTTTT
TRBJ1-6,.,TRBV9,few,CASSATTGNSPLHF,TGTGCCAGCAGCGCAACGACAGGAAATTCACCCCTCCACTTT
TRBJ2-5,.,TRBV7-2,.,CASSLAPRGETQYF,TGTGCCAGCAGCTTAGCTCCCAGGGGTGAGACCCAGTACTTC
TRBJ2-3,TRBD1,TRBV2,once,CAKRDRWADTQYF,TGTGCCAAAAGGGACAGGTGGGCAGATACGCAGTATTTT
TRBJ2-7,TRBD1,TRBV7-2,few,CASSLYGTGTYEQYF,TGTGCCAGCAGCTTATACGGGACAGGTACCTACGAGCAGTACTTC
TRBJ2-6,TRBD1,TRBV4-2,.,CASSRRTGLGANVLTF,TGTGCCAGCAGCCGCCGGACAGGGCTGGGGGCCAACGTCCTGACTTTC
TRBJ2-2,.,TRBV6-5,.,CASSSIPGELFF,TGTGCCAGCAGTTCTATCCCCGGGGAGCTGTTTTTT
TRBJ2-5,.,TRBV3-1,.,CASSKTGGTGETQYF,TGTGCCAGCAGCAAAACGGGCGGTACGGGGGAGACCCAGTACTTC
TRBJ2-7,.,TRBV4-2,few,CASSQGAGAPYEQYF,TGTGCCAGCAGCCAAGGGGCAGGGGCCCCCTACGAGCAGTACTTC
TRBJ2-7,.,TRBV20-1,.,CSARDYKGSYEQYF,TGCAGTGCTAGAGATTATAAGGGCTCCTACGAGCAGTACTTC
TRBJ2-1,TRBD1,TRBV24-1,.,CATSQGAEYNEQFF,TGTGCCACCAGCCAGGGGGCCGAATACAATGAGCAGTTCTTC
TRBJ2-7,.,TRBV7-9,.,CAGSTTRQTSSYEQYF,TGTGCCGGCAGCACCACTCGGCAGACAAGCTCCTACGAGCAGTACTTC
TRBJ2-1,.,TRBV9,.,CASSVDSGGEQFF,TGTGCCAGCAGCGTAGATTCCGGGGGTGAGCAGTTCTTC
TRBJ2-1,.,TRBV29-1,.,CRDNEQFF,TGCAGGGACAATGAGCAGTTCTTC
TRBJ2-1,TRBD2,TRBV4-1,.,CASSQDPGLGDNEQFF,TGCGCCAGCAGCCAAGACCCGGGACTAGGAGATAATGAGCAGTTCTTC
TRBJ1-1,TRBD1,TRBV29-1,few,CSVEDWQGDTEAFF,TGCAGCGTTGAAGATTGGCAGGGGGACACTGAAGCTTTCTTT
TRBJ1-4,TRBD1,TRBV4-1,few,CASSQHRGREEKLFF,TGCGCCAGCAGCCAACACAGGGGGCGCGAGGAAAAACTGTTTTTT
TRBJ2-5,.,TRBV3-1,few,CASSPLLVIQETQYF,TGTGCCAGCAGCCCCCTTCTAGTTATCCAAGAGACCCAGTACTTC
TRBJ2-7,TRBD2,TRBV7-9,.,CASSAGQGFGLAVYEQYF,TGTGCCAGCAGCGCCGGTCAAGGATTCGGACTAGCGGTTTACGAGCAGTACTTC
TRBJ2-3,TRBD1,TRBV3-1,few,CASSQTLTGQGDTRYF,TGTGCCAGCAGCCAGACCCTAACGGGACAGGGGGATACGCGGTATTTT
TRBJ2-5,.,TRBV6-5,few,CASSYSIPYAGATTETQYF,TGTGCCAGCAGTTACTCGATTCCCTACGCAGGGGCCACCACAGAGACCCAGTACTTC
TRBJ2-7,TRBD2,TRBV7-9,.,CASSFGSRLAATYEQYF,TGTGCCAGCAGCTTTGGGAGCCGACTAGCGGCCACCTACGAGCAGTACTTC
TRBJ2-4,TRBD2,TRBV7-2,.,CAGSLDPAGGRNIQYF,TGTGCCGGCAGCTTAGACCCAGCGGGGGGTAGAAACATTCAGTACTTC
TRBJ2-1,TRBD1,TRBV5-1,.,CASSGTTGYDEQFF,TGCGCCAGCAGCGGAACGACAGGGTACGATGAGCAGTTCTTC